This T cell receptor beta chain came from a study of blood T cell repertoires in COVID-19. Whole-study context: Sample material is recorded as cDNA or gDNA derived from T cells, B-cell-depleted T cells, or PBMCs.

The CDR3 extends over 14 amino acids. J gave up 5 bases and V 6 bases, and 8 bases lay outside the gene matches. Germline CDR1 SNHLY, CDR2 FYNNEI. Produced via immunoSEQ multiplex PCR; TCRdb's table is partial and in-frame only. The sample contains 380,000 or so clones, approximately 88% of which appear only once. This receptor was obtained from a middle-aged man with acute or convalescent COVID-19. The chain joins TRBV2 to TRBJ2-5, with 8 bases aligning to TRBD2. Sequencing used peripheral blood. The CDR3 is CASSPGLVYETQYF. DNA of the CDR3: TGTGCCAGCAGCCCGGGACTAGTTTACGAGACCCAGTACTTC.